The rows below give T cell receptor beta chains drawn from one sample of a study of technical replicates of blood from a few donors. Assay: immunoSEQ multiplex PCR; the TCRdb copy retains only in-frame clones and omits some. The profile shows tens of thousands of clones, approximately 98% of them singletons. Sequenced input: T cells isolated from PBMCs. These receptors came from a human donor in good health. CDR3s include the opening cysteine and the closing phenylalanine or tryptophan. The D gene is left open where the match is weak. Rows give clone size only sometimes, using once, few, many, or a class for an expanded clone.

clone_size: -
d_call: TRBD1
v_call: TRBV7-6
j_call: TRBJ2-2
cdr3_aa: CASRSGTGDTGELFF
cdr3_nt: TGTGCCAGCAGGTCCGGGACAGGGGACACCGGGGAGCTGTTTTTT

clone_size: -
d_call: -
v_call: TRBV28
j_call: TRBJ1-2
cdr3_aa: CASSNRDHGYTF
cdr3_nt: TGTGCCAGCAGTAACAGGGACCATGGCTACACCTTC

clone_size: -
d_call: -
v_call: TRBV9
j_call: TRBJ2-1
cdr3_aa: CASSVGDFYNEQFF
cdr3_nt: TGTGCCAGCAGCGTGGGGGACTTCTACAATGAGCAGTTCTTC

clone_size: -
d_call: TRBD1
v_call: TRBV25-1
j_call: TRBJ2-7
cdr3_aa: CASSESALKTGHEQYF
cdr3_nt: TGTGCCAGCAGTGAATCCGCCCTTAAGACAGGGCACGAGCAGTACTTC

clone_size: -
d_call: -
v_call: TRBV7-9
j_call: TRBJ1-2
cdr3_aa: CASSPPFIDYGYTF
cdr3_nt: TGTGCCAGCAGCCCCCCTTTTATCGACTATGGCTACACCTTC

clone_size: once
d_call: -
v_call: TRBV11-2
j_call: TRBJ2-1
cdr3_aa: CASSLVTSSYNEQFF
cdr3_nt: TGTGCCAGCAGCTTAGTGACAAGCTCCTACAATGAGCAGTTCTTC

clone_size: -
d_call: TRBD2
v_call: TRBV11-2
j_call: TRBJ2-7
cdr3_aa: CASSLDFLAGGTYEQYF
cdr3_nt: TGTGCCAGCAGCTTAGATTTTTTGGCGGGGGGGACCTACGAGCAGTACTTC

clone_size: -
d_call: TRBD2
v_call: TRBV10-2
j_call: TRBJ2-3
cdr3_aa: CASSESREADTQYF
cdr3_nt: TGCGCCAGCAGTGAGTCACGGGAGGCAGATACGCAGTATTTT

clone_size: -
d_call: -
v_call: TRBV7-3
j_call: TRBJ2-7
cdr3_aa: CASSIGEGHLYEQYF
cdr3_nt: TGTGCCAGCAGCATCGGGGAGGGACACCTCTACGAGCAGTACTTC

clone_size: -
d_call: -
v_call: TRBV4-3
j_call: TRBJ2-7
cdr3_aa: CASSQPDSYEQYF
cdr3_nt: TGCGCCAGCAGCCAACCGGACAGCTACGAGCAGTACTTC

clone_size: -
d_call: -
v_call: TRBV9
j_call: TRBJ1-1
cdr3_aa: CASSVSGDRTEAFF
cdr3_nt: TGTGCCAGCAGCGTATCCGGGGATCGCACTGAAGCTTTCTTT

clone_size: -
d_call: -
v_call: TRBV11-3
j_call: TRBJ1-1
cdr3_aa: CASSPRAAGEAFF
cdr3_nt: TGTGCCAGCAGCCCCCGGGCCGCGGGTGAAGCTTTCTTT

clone_size: -
d_call: TRBD1
v_call: TRBV5-1
j_call: TRBJ2-3
cdr3_aa: CASSLARDSRTDTQYF
cdr3_nt: TGCGCCAGCAGCTTGGCCCGGGACAGTAGGACAGATACGCAGTATTTT

clone_size: -
d_call: -
v_call: TRBV4-1
j_call: TRBJ2-3
cdr3_aa: CASSQGADYTDTQYF
cdr3_nt: TGCGCCAGCAGCCAAGGAGCCGACTACACAGATACGCAGTATTTT

clone_size: -
d_call: TRBD1
v_call: TRBV9
j_call: TRBJ1-1
cdr3_aa: CASSGQGNEAFF
cdr3_nt: TGTGCCAGCAGCGGACAGGGGAACGAAGCTTTCTTT

clone_size: -
d_call: TRBD1
v_call: TRBV7-9
j_call: TRBJ2-7
cdr3_aa: CASSLRTGSIHEQYF
cdr3_nt: TGTGCCAGCAGCTTAAGGACAGGGAGCATCCACGAGCAGTACTTC

clone_size: -
d_call: -
v_call: TRBV15
j_call: TRBJ2-5
cdr3_aa: CATSLYQETQYF
cdr3_nt: TGTGCCACCAGCCTATACCAAGAGACCCAGTACTTC

clone_size: -
d_call: -
v_call: TRBV6-1
j_call: TRBJ1-2
cdr3_aa: CASLGEYGYTF
cdr3_nt: TGTGCCAGCCTGGGAGAATATGGCTACACCTTC

clone_size: -
d_call: -
v_call: TRBV21-1
j_call: TRBJ1-2
cdr3_aa: CASSKFLEGYTF
cdr3_nt: TGTGCCAGCAGCAAATTCCTGGAGGGCTACACCTTC

clone_size: -
d_call: TRBD2
v_call: TRBV7-9
j_call: TRBJ2-1
cdr3_aa: CASTSGGSHNEQFF
cdr3_nt: TGTGCCAGCACCTCGGGGGGTAGCCACAATGAGCAGTTCTTC

clone_size: -
d_call: -
v_call: TRBV5-6
j_call: TRBJ2-5
cdr3_aa: CASSLAVRVNPSETQYF
cdr3_nt: TGTGCCAGCAGCTTGGCGGTCCGAGTCAACCCCTCGGAGACCCAGTACTTC

clone_size: -
d_call: -
v_call: TRBV7-9
j_call: TRBJ2-1
cdr3_aa: CASSVTGNEQFF
cdr3_nt: TGTGCCAGCAGCGTAACAGGGAATGAGCAGTTCTTC

clone_size: -
d_call: TRBD1
v_call: TRBV19
j_call: TRBJ2-5
cdr3_aa: CASTPTGGKLETQYF
cdr3_nt: TGTGCCAGTACCCCGACAGGGGGCAAATTAGAGACCCAGTACTTC

clone_size: -
d_call: -
v_call: TRBV11-2
j_call: TRBJ1-1
cdr3_aa: CASSLAGNTEAFF
cdr3_nt: TGTGCCAGCAGCTTAGCGGGGAACACTGAAGCTTTCTTT

clone_size: -
d_call: -
v_call: TRBV2
j_call: TRBJ1-2
cdr3_aa: CATRGGSGYTF
cdr3_nt: TGTGCCACTAGGGGGGGTTCTGGCTACACCTTC

clone_size: -
d_call: -
v_call: TRBV27
j_call: TRBJ1-1
cdr3_aa: CASRENNMNTEAFF
cdr3_nt: TGTGCCAGCAGGGAGAATAACATGAACACTGAAGCTTTCTTT

clone_size: -
d_call: -
v_call: TRBV6-6
j_call: TRBJ2-1
cdr3_aa: CASCKGVEQFF
cdr3_nt: TGTGCCAGCTGTAAGGGGGTTGAGCAGTTCTTC

clone_size: -
d_call: TRBD2
v_call: TRBV6-5
j_call: TRBJ2-3
cdr3_aa: CASSKTSGTTDTQYF
cdr3_nt: TGTGCCAGCAGTAAGACTAGCGGGACCACAGATACGCAGTATTTT

clone_size: -
d_call: TRBD1
v_call: TRBV4-3
j_call: TRBJ2-2
cdr3_aa: CASSQEGTGAKIGELFF
cdr3_nt: TGCGCCAGCAGCCAGGAGGGGACAGGGGCTAAAATCGGGGAGCTGTTTTTT

clone_size: -
d_call: -
v_call: TRBV13
j_call: TRBJ2-3
cdr3_aa: CASSQLLSDTQYF
cdr3_nt: TGTGCCAGCAGCCAACTCCTCTCGGATACGCAGTATTTT

clone_size: -
d_call: -
v_call: TRBV14
j_call: TRBJ2-5
cdr3_aa: CASSRGRLQETQYF
cdr3_nt: TGTGCCAGCAGCCGAGGGAGGCTCCAAGAGACCCAGTACTTC

clone_size: -
d_call: -
v_call: TRBV11-2
j_call: TRBJ2-3
cdr3_aa: CASSLGGLMQYF
cdr3_nt: TGTGCCAGCAGCTTAGGCGGCTTAATGCAGTATTTT

clone_size: once
d_call: -
v_call: TRBV4-3
j_call: TRBJ2-7
cdr3_aa: CASSLTLTVTGAGQYF
cdr3_nt: TGCGCCAGCAGCCTTACCCTGACAGTTACGGGCGCTGGGCAGTACTTC

clone_size: -
d_call: -
v_call: TRBV10-2
j_call: TRBJ1-5
cdr3_aa: CASNGQGFQPQHF
cdr3_nt: TGCGCCAGCAACGGTCAGGGATTTCAGCCCCAGCATTTT

clone_size: -
d_call: TRBD1
v_call: TRBV19
j_call: TRBJ1-2
cdr3_aa: CASSFARQGYGYTF
cdr3_nt: TGTGCCAGTAGTTTTGCCAGACAGGGCTATGGCTACACCTTC

clone_size: once
d_call: -
v_call: TRBV5-1
j_call: TRBJ2-1
cdr3_aa: CASSVYSQDRGPYNEQFF
cdr3_nt: TGCGCCAGCAGCGTTTACTCACAGGACAGAGGACCCTACAATGAGCAGTTCTTC

clone_size: -
d_call: TRBD1
v_call: TRBV7-2
j_call: TRBJ2-2
cdr3_aa: CASSLKSGTGGTGELFF
cdr3_nt: TGTGCCAGCAGCTTAAAGTCCGGGACAGGGGGAACCGGGGAGCTGTTTTTT

clone_size: -
d_call: TRBD1
v_call: TRBV18
j_call: TRBJ1-2
cdr3_aa: CASSSDRGNYGYTF
cdr3_nt: TGTGCCAGCTCATCGGACAGGGGGAACTATGGCTACACCTTC

clone_size: once
d_call: -
v_call: TRBV28
j_call: TRBJ2-1
cdr3_aa: CASSPRTVNEQFF
cdr3_nt: TGTGCCAGCAGTCCCAGGACTGTCAATGAGCAGTTCTTC

clone_size: -
d_call: TRBD2
v_call: TRBV6-5
j_call: TRBJ2-1
cdr3_aa: CASSWGGRTNEQFF
cdr3_nt: TGTGCCAGCAGTTGGGGCGGGAGGACCAATGAGCAGTTCTTC

clone_size: -
d_call: TRBD2
v_call: TRBV7-2
j_call: TRBJ2-5
cdr3_aa: CASSFKAGGWSQETQYF
cdr3_nt: TGTGCCAGCAGCTTTAAAGCGGGAGGGTGGAGCCAAGAGACCCAGTACTTC

clone_size: -
d_call: TRBD2
v_call: TRBV7-9
j_call: TRBJ2-1
cdr3_aa: CASSLAAGGPYNEQFF
cdr3_nt: TGTGCCAGCAGCTTGGCAGCGGGAGGGCCTTACAATGAGCAGTTCTTC

clone_size: -
d_call: -
v_call: TRBV6-1
j_call: TRBJ2-7
cdr3_aa: CASSGAEPYEQYF
cdr3_nt: TGTGCCAGCAGTGGGGCAGAACCCTACGAGCAGTACTTC

clone_size: -
d_call: -
v_call: TRBV9
j_call: TRBJ2-3
cdr3_aa: CASSEGDLGDTQYF
cdr3_nt: TGTGCCAGCAGCGAGGGGGACCTCGGGGATACGCAGTATTTT

clone_size: once
d_call: TRBD2
v_call: TRBV4-1
j_call: TRBJ2-5
cdr3_aa: CASSPSREGLETQYF
cdr3_nt: TGCGCCAGCAGTCCCTCTCGGGAGGGCCTGGAGACCCAGTACTTC

clone_size: -
d_call: -
v_call: TRBV28
j_call: TRBJ2-2
cdr3_aa: CALMGGGNTGELFF
cdr3_nt: TGTGCCTTGATGGGAGGAGGGAACACCGGGGAGCTGTTTTTT

clone_size: -
d_call: TRBD1
v_call: TRBV30
j_call: TRBJ1-5
cdr3_aa: CAWSAGQGNQPQHF
cdr3_nt: TGTGCCTGGAGTGCAGGACAGGGCAATCAGCCCCAGCATTTT

clone_size: -
d_call: TRBD1
v_call: TRBV5-1
j_call: TRBJ2-7
cdr3_aa: CASSQGTVYEQYF
cdr3_nt: TGCGCCAGCAGCCAGGGGACAGTCTACGAGCAGTACTTC

clone_size: once
d_call: TRBD1
v_call: TRBV5-4
j_call: TRBJ2-5
cdr3_aa: CASSDTGGWETQYF
cdr3_nt: TGTGCCAGCAGCGACACAGGGGGCTGGGAGACCCAGTACTTC

clone_size: -
d_call: -
v_call: TRBV29-1
j_call: TRBJ1-5
cdr3_aa: CSVGRPPGEPQHF
cdr3_nt: TGCAGCGTTGGGAGGCCGCCGGGGGAACCCCAGCATTTT

clone_size: -
d_call: TRBD2
v_call: TRBV27
j_call: TRBJ2-3
cdr3_aa: CASSLAGDEDTQYF
cdr3_nt: TGTGCCAGCAGTTTAGCGGGAGATGAAGATACGCAGTATTTT

clone_size: once
d_call: -
v_call: TRBV19
j_call: TRBJ1-1
cdr3_aa: CASNDRGGDTEAFF
cdr3_nt: TGTGCCAGTAACGACCGAGGGGGGGACACTGAAGCTTTCTTT

clone_size: -
d_call: -
v_call: TRBV11-2
j_call: TRBJ1-2
cdr3_aa: CASSLGQNYGYTF
cdr3_nt: TGTGCCAGCAGCTTAGGACAGAACTATGGCTACACCTTC

clone_size: -
d_call: TRBD2
v_call: TRBV19
j_call: TRBJ2-1
cdr3_aa: CASRVAGARGHEQFF
cdr3_nt: TGTGCCAGTAGGGTAGCGGGAGCACGTGGGCATGAGCAGTTCTTC

clone_size: -
d_call: TRBD1
v_call: TRBV4-3
j_call: TRBJ2-4
cdr3_aa: CASSQDTGANIQYF
cdr3_nt: TGCGCCAGCAGCCAAGATACAGGGGCCAACATTCAGTACTTC

clone_size: -
d_call: TRBD2
v_call: TRBV19
j_call: TRBJ2-7
cdr3_aa: CASSIGASGSFYEQYF
cdr3_nt: TGTGCCAGTAGTATAGGGGCTAGCGGGAGTTTCTACGAGCAGTACTTC

clone_size: -
d_call: -
v_call: TRBV7-2
j_call: TRBJ1-3
cdr3_aa: CASSFTGNTIYF
cdr3_nt: TGTGCCAGCAGCTTCACAGGAAACACCATATATTTT

clone_size: -
d_call: -
v_call: TRBV7-6
j_call: TRBJ1-1
cdr3_aa: CASSLGRTENTEAFF
cdr3_nt: TGTGCCAGCAGCTTAGGTCGGACAGAGAACACTGAAGCTTTCTTT

clone_size: -
d_call: TRBD2
v_call: TRBV6-5
j_call: TRBJ2-7
cdr3_aa: CASSYSLAGNEQYF
cdr3_nt: TGTGCCAGCAGTTACTCCCTAGCGGGGAACGAGCAGTACTTC

clone_size: -
d_call: -
v_call: TRBV25-1
j_call: TRBJ1-4
cdr3_aa: CAVGGGGEKLFF
cdr3_nt: TGTGCCGTCGGGGGCGGGGGTGAAAAACTGTTTTTT